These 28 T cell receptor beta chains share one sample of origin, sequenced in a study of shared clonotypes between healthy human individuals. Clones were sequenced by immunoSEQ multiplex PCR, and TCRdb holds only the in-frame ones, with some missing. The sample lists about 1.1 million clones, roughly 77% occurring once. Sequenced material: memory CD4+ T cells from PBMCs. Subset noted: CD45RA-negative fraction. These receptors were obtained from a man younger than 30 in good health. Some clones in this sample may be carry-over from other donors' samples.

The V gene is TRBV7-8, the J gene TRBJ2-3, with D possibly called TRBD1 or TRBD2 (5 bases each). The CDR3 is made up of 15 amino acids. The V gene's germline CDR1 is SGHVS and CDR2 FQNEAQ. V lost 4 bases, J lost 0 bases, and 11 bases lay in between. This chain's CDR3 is CASSSRDASTDTQYF. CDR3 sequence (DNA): TGTGCCAGCAGCTCCCGGGACGCCAGCACAGATACGCAGTATTTT.

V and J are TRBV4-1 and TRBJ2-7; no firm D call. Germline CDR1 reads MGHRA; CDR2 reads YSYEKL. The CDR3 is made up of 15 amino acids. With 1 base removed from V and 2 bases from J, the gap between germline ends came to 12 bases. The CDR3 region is CASSQVLVRAYEQYF. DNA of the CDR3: TGCGCCAGCAGCCAAGTCCTTGTCCGAGCCTACGAGCAGTACTTC.

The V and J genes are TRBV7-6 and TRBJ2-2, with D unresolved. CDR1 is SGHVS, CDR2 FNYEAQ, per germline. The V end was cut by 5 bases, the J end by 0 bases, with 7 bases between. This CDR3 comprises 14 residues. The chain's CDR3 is CASSPVSNTGELFF. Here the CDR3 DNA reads TGTGCCAGCAGCCCGGTATCGAACACCGGGGAGCTGTTTTTT.

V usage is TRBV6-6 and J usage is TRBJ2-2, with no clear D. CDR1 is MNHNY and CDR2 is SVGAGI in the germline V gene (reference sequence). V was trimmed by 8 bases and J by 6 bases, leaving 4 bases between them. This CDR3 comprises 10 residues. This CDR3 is CASGAGELFF. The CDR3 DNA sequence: TGTGCCAGCGGGGCCGGGGAGCTGTTTTTT.

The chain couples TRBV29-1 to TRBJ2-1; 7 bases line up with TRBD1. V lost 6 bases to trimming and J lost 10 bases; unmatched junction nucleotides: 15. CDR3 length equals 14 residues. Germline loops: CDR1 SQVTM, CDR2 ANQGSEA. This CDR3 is CSVGIGSSRGEQFF. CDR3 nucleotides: TGCAGCGTGGGAATTGGGAGCTCCAGGGGGGAGCAGTTCTTC.

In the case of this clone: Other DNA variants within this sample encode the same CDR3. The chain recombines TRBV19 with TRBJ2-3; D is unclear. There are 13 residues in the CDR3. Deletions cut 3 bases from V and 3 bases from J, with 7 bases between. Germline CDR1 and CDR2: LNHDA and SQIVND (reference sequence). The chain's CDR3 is CASSIGGTDTQYF. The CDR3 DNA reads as TGTGCCAGTAGTATCGGCGGAACAGATACGCAGTATTTT. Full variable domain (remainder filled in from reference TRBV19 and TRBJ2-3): DGGITQSPKYLFRKEGQNVTLSCEQNLNHDAMYWYRQDPGQGLRLIYYSQIVNDFQKGDIAEGYSVSREKKESFPLTVTSAQKNPTAFYLCASSIGGTDTQYFGPGTRLTVL.

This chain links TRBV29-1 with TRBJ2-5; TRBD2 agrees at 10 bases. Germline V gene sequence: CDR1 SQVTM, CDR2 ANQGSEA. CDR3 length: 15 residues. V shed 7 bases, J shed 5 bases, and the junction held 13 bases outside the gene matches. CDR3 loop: CSAKVASGSRETQYF. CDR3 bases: TGCAGCGCGAAAGTGGCTAGCGGGAGTAGGGAGACCCAGTACTTC.

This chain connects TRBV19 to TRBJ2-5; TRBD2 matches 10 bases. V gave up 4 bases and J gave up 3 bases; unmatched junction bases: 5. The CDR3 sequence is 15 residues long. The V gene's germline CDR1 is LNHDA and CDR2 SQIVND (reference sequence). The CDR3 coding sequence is TGTGCCAGTAGTAAACTAGCGGGAAACGAAGAGACCCAGTACTTC. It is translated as CASSKLAGNEETQYF.

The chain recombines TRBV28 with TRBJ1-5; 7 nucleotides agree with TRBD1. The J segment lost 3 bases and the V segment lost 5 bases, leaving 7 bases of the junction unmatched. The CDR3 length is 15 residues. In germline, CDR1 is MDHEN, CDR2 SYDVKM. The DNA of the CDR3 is TGTGCCAGCAGTATGAACAGGGGCCCCAATCAGCCCCAGCATTTT. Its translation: CASSMNRGPNQPQHF.

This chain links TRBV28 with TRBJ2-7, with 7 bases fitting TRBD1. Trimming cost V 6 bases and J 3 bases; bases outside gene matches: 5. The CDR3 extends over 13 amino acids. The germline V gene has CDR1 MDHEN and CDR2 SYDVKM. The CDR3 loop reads CASRGQSFYEQYF. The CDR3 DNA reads TGTGCCAGCAGGGGACAGTCGTTCTACGAGCAGTACTTC.

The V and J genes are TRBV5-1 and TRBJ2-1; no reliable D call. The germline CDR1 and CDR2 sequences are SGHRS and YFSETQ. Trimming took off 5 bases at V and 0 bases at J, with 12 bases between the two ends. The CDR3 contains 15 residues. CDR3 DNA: TGCGCCAGCAGTACCGACGCGAGCTCCTACAATGAGCAGTTCTTC. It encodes CASSTDASSYNEQFF. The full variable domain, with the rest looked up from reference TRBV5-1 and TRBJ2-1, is KAGVTQTPRYLIKTRGQQVTLSCSPISGHRSVSWYQQTPGQGLQFLFEYFSETQRNKGNFPGRFSGRQFSNSRSEMNVSTLELGDSALYLCASSTDASSYNEQFFGPGTRLTVL.

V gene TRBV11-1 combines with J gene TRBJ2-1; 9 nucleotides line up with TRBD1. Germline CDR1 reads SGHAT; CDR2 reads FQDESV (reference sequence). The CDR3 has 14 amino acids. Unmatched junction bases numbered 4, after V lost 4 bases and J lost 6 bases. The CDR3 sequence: CASSSGQGLNEQFF. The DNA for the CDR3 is TGTGCCAGCAGCTCAGGACAGGGGCTCAATGAGCAGTTCTTC.

CDR3 sequence: CASSAGTGSSSNQPQHF. In DNA, the CDR3 is TGTGCCAGCAGTGCCGGGACAGGGTCTTCTAGCAATCAGCCCCAGCATTTT. The chain is built from TRBV25-1 and TRBJ1-5, with 9 nucleotides matching TRBD1. J gave up 0 bases and V 4 bases, and 7 bases lay outside the gene matches. The CDR3 consists of 17 residues. Per germline, CDR1 MGHDK and CDR2 SYGVNS. The full variable domain, completed using reference TRBV25-1 and TRBJ1-5, is EADIYQTPRYLVIGTGKKITLECSQTMGHDKMYWYQQDPGMELHLIHYSYGVNSTEKGDLSSESTVSRIRTEHFPLTLESARPSHTSQYLCASSAGTGSSSNQPQHFGDGTRLSIL.

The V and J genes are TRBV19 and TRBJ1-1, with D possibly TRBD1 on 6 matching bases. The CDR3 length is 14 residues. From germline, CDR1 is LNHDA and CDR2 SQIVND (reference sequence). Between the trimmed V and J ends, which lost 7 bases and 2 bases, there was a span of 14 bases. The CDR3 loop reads CASNVRGVNTEAFF. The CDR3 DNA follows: TGTGCCAGTAACGTCAGGGGAGTCAACACTGAAGCTTTCTTT. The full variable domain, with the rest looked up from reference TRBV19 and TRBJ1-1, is DGGITQSPKYLFRKEGQNVTLSCEQNLNHDAMYWYRQDPGQGLRLIYYSQIVNDFQKGDIAEGYSVSREKKESFPLTVTSAQKNPTAFYLCASNVRGVNTEAFFGQGTRLTVV.

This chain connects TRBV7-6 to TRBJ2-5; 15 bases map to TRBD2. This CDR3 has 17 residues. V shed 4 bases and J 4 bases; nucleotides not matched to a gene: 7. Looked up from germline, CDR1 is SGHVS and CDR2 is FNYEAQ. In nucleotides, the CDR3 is TGTGCCAGCAGCTCCCCCGGACTAGCGGGAGGGAGAGAGACCCAGTACTTC. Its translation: CASSSPGLAGGRETQYF.

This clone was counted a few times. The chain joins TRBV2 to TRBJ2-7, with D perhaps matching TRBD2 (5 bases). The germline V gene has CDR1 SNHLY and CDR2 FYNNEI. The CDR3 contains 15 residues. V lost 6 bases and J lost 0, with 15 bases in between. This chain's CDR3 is CASSPRTFSSYEQYF. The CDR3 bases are TGTGCCAGCAGCCCAAGGACTTTTAGCTCCTACGAGCAGTACTTC.

This CDR3 reads CASSSRLAASTDTQYF. CDR3 sequence (DNA): TGTGCCAGCTCGTCTCGACTGGCGGCTAGCACAGATACGCAGTATTTT. The chain links TRBV18 to TRBJ2-3; D remains ambiguous. The CDR3 runs 16 residues. The ends were cut back, 6 bases at V and 0 bases at J, with 16 bases in the middle. The germline V gene encodes CDR1 KGHSH and CDR2 LQKENI.

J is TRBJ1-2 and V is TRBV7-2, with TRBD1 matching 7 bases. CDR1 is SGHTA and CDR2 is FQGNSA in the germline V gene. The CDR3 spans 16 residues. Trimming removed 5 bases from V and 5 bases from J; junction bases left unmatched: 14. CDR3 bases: TGTGCCAGCAGCCCGGCAGGGGGGATCCAGGGGTATGGCTACACCTTC. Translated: CASSPAGGIQGYGYTF. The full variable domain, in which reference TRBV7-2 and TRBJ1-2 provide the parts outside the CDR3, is GAGVSQSPSNKVTEKGKDVELRCDPISGHTALYWYRQSLGQGLEFLIYFQGNSAPDKSGLPSDRFSAERTGGSVSTLTIQRTQQEDSAVYLCASSPAGGIQGYGYTFGSGTRLTVV.

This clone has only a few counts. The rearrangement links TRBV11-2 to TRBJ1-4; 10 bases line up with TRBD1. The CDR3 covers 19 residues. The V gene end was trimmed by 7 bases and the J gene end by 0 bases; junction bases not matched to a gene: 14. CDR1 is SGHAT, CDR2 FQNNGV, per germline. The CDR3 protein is CASTTLSRDRGATNEKLFF. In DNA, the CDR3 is TGTGCCAGCACCACTTTATCTAGGGACAGGGGCGCAACTAATGAAAAACTGTTTTTT.

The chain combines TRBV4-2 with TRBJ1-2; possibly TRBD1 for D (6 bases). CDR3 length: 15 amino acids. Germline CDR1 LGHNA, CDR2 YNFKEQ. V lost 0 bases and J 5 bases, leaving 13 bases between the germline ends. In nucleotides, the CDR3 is TGTGCCAGCAGCCAAGACAGGGGAAGGTGGTATGGCTACACCTTC. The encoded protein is CASSQDRGRWYGYTF.

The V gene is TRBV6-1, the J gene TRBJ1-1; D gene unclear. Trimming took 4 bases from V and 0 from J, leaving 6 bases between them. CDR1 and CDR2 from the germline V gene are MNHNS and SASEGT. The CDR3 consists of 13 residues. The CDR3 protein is CASSGQVNTEAFF. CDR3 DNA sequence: TGTGCCAGCAGTGGGCAGGTGAACACTGAAGCTTTCTTT.

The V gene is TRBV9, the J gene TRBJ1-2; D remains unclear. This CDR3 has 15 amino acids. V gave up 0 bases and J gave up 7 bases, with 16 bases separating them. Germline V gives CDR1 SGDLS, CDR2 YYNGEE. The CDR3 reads CASSVGPTQTAGYTF. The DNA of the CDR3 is TGTGCCAGCAGCGTAGGGCCCACCCAAACCGCTGGCTACACCTTC.

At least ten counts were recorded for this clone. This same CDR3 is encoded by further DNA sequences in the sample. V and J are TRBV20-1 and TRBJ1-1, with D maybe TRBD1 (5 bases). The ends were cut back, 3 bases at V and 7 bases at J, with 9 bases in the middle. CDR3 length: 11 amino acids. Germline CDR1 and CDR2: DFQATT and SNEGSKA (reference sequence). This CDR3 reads CSASGQGEAFF. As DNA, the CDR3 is TGCAGTGCTAGCGGGCAGGGTGAAGCTTTCTTT.

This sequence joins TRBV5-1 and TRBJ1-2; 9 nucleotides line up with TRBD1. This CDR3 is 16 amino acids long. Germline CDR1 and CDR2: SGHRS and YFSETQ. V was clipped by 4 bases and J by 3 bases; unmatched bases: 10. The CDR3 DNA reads TGCGCCAGCAGCCCCGGGGGACAGGGTTCCCACTATGGCTACACCTTC. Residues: CASSPGGQGSHYGYTF.

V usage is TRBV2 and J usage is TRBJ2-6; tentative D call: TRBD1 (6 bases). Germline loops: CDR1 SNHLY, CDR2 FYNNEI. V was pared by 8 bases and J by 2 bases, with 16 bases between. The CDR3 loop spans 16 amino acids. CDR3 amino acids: CASAQQGYPGANVLTF. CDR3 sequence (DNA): TGTGCCAGCGCCCAACAGGGCTATCCTGGGGCCAACGTCCTGACTTTC.

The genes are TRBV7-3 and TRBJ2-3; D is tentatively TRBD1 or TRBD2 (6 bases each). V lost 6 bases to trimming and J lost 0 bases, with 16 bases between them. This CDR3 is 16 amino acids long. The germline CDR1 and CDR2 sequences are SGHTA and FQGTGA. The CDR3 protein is CASSLGGTYSTDTQYF. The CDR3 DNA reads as TGTGCCAGCAGTCTAGGGGGGACTTATAGCACAGATACGCAGTATTTT.

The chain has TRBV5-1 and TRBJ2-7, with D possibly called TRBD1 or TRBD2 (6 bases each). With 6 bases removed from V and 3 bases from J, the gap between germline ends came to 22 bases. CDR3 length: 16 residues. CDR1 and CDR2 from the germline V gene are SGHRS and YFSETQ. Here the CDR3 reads CASTKGGWGPHYEQYF. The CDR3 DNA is TGCGCCAGCACCAAGGGGGGCTGGGGACCCCACTACGAGCAGTACTTC.

CDR3 loop: CASSQDSDRGSGNTIYF. The DNA of the CDR3 is TGCGCCAGCAGCCAAGATAGTGACAGGGGGTCCGGAAACACCATATATTTT. This sequence joins TRBV4-1 and TRBJ1-3; TRBD1 matches at 9 bases. Germline values: CDR1 MGHRA, CDR2 YSYEKL. This CDR3 region has 17 residues. Germline trimming cut 0 bases from V and 4 bases from J; bases unmatched to any gene: 7.